One sample yielded the 30 T cell receptor beta chains listed below, sequenced in a study of control samples from healthy donors and cancer patients (dated by TCRdb to the early 2020s). Libraries were built with the immunoSEQ multiplex PCR assay. Held by TCRdb, this immuneACCESS table contains in-frame sequences only and omits some clones. Under half of the omission traces to an unresolved V gene where checked; the cause of the rest is unknown. This sample is represented by about 80,000 clones; about 79% of them were singletons. Under 14% of the sample rests with the top ten. Specimen: PBMCs. The receptors here all came from a man aged 55 to 70 with head and neck cancer.

V gene TRBV10-1 combines with J gene TRBJ1-5; D remains ambiguous. V was cut by 8 bases and J by 5 bases, with 10 bases left in between. Germline-derived CDR1 and CDR2 are WNHNN and SYGVQD (reference sequence). The CDR3 totals 12 residues. The CDR3 DNA reads TGCGCCAGCGGGGAAATAGATCAGCCCCAGCATTTT. Translation gives CASGEIDQPQHF.

This sequence joins TRBV19 and TRBJ2-2, with 8 nucleotides matching TRBD1. V lost 6 bases, J lost 2 bases, and 8 bases stayed unmatched. The CDR3 is 16 residues long. Germline loops: CDR1 LNHDA, CDR2 SQIVND (reference sequence). CDR3 protein: CASRPGDRRNTGELFF. The CDR3 DNA reads TGTGCCAGTAGGCCGGGGGACAGGAGAAACACCGGGGAGCTGTTTTTT.

The chain joins TRBV3-1 (or the pseudogene TRBV3-2) to TRBJ2-5, with 8 positions matching TRBD2. Germline trimming cut 1 base from V and 5 bases from J; bases unmatched to any gene: 6. The CDR3 is 15 residues long. CDR1 and CDR2 (germline): LGHDT, YNNKEL (reference sequence). The chain's CDR3 is CASSQGTSSGETQYF. CDR3 nucleotide sequence: TGTGCCAGCAGCCAAGGGACTAGCTCGGGGGAGACCCAGTACTTC.

J is TRBJ1-2 and V is TRBV27, with D perhaps matching TRBD1 (5 bases). Germline V gene lookup returns CDR1 MNHEY and CDR2 SMNVEV (reference sequence). This CDR3 is built from 15 residues. V was shortened by 6 bases and J by 6 bases, with 20 bases between the two germline ends. The CDR3 region has the DNA TGTGCCAGCAGGTCGACGTGGGGCACCCCCCATGGCTACACCTTC. Translated: CASRSTWGTPHGYTF.

The V call is TRBV6-6, the J call TRBJ2-7; D remains ambiguous. Germline loops: CDR1 MNHNY, CDR2 SVGAGI (reference sequence). CDR3 length: 16 amino acids. Trimming stripped 2 bases from V and 5 bases from J, with 19 bases between. CDR3 bases: TGTGCCAGCAGTTACCCGGACGTATGGGTGAGCGACGAGCAGTACTTC. Amino acid sequence: CASSYPDVWVSDEQYF.

The V and J genes are TRBV5-8 and TRBJ2-5; 8 bases match TRBD1. Looked up from germline, CDR1 is SGHTS and CDR2 is YDEGEE. The length of the CDR3 is 15 residues. After removal of 4 bases from V and 1 base from J, the junction contained 6 bases not matched to a gene. Written as DNA, the CDR3 is TGTGCCAGCAGCACTCGTGGACAGGGCCAAGAGACCCAGTACTTC. This gives the protein CASSTRGQGQETQYF.

The chain couples TRBV19 to TRBJ1-1; tentative D call: TRBD1 (6 bases). Per germline, CDR1 LNHDA and CDR2 SQIVND (reference sequence). CDR3 length: 15 residues. With 6 bases removed from V and 4 bases from J, the gap between germline ends came to 18 bases. In nucleotides, the CDR3 is TGTGCCAGTAGGCCCCCCTGGGGGCAGTTCACTGAAGCTTTCTTT. It encodes CASRPPWGQFTEAFF.

V gene TRBV3-1 (or the pseudogene TRBV3-2) combines with J gene TRBJ1-1, with 7 bases that match TRBD1. The J segment lost 1 base and the V segment lost 4 bases, leaving 6 bases of the junction unmatched. This CDR3 is 15 amino acids long. Germline CDR1 reads LGHDT; CDR2 reads YNNKEL (reference sequence). The CDR3 spells CASSLLGTANTEAFF. CDR3 coding DNA: TGTGCCAGCAGCCTCTTGGGGACAGCGAACACTGAAGCTTTCTTT.

This clone was seen a single time. V is TRBV7-9 and J is TRBJ1-1; no clear D. The CDR3 consists of 14 residues. V lost 7 bases and J 4 bases, leaving 16 bases between the germline ends. The V gene's germline CDR1 is SEHNR and CDR2 FQNEAQ (reference sequence). This CDR3 reads CASTTFGRGTEAFF. CDR3 nucleotide sequence: TGTGCCAGCACCACCTTCGGTCGCGGCACTGAAGCTTTCTTT.

This sequence joins TRBV27 and TRBJ1-1, with D maybe TRBD1 (5 bases). The CDR3 covers 18 residues. Trimming removed 2 bases from V and 5 bases from J, with 24 bases in between. The V gene's germline CDR1 is MNHEY and CDR2 SMNVEV (reference sequence). CDR3 sequence reads: CASSLTFRLRGLGTEAFF. The CDR3 DNA reads as TGTGCCAGCAGTTTAACATTTCGCCTACGGGGCTTGGGAACTGAAGCTTTCTTT.

This chain connects TRBV18 to TRBJ2-3; D unclear. Looked up from germline, CDR1 is KGHSH and CDR2 is LQKENI. Trimming took 0 bases from V and 4 from J, leaving 5 bases between them. The CDR3 runs to 13 residues. The CDR3 nucleotides are TGTGCCAGCTCACCACCGAATCCAGATACGCAGTATTTT. Its protein product is CASSPPNPDTQYF.

DNA for the CDR3: TGTGCCAGTAGTAGCGGGGCCGGGACACCAGGACGGCCCCAGCATTTT. Its protein is CASSSGAGTPGRPQHF. The chain employs TRBV19 and TRBJ1-5; tentatively, D is TRBD1 (6 bases). CDR1 and CDR2 (germline): LNHDA, SQIVND (reference sequence). The CDR3 runs 16 residues. The ends were cut back, 4 bases at V and 9 bases at J, with 22 bases in the middle.

This sequence joins TRBV4-1 and TRBJ1-4; D remains unclear. This CDR3 comprises 16 residues. V lost 0 bases and J 5 bases, leaving 13 bases between the germline ends. The V gene's germline CDR1 is MGHRA and CDR2 YSYEKL. This CDR3 reads CASSQDSLRKNEKLFF. The CDR3 DNA reads TGCGCCAGCAGCCAAGATTCATTGCGGAAGAATGAAAAACTGTTTTTT.

This chain links TRBV6-5 with TRBJ1-2, with 8 bases lining up with TRBD1. Looked up from germline, CDR1 is MNHEY and CDR2 is SVGAGI. V lost 5 bases and J lost 0; bases outside the gene matches: 5. The CDR3 totals 15 residues. CDR3 in amino acids: CASSPQGASNYGYTF. CDR3 coding DNA: TGTGCCAGCAGTCCGCAGGGGGCGTCTAACTATGGCTACACCTTC.

This sequence joins TRBV7-9 and TRBJ2-1; 9 nucleotides agree with TRBD1. CDR1 and CDR2 (germline): SEHNR, FQNEAQ (reference sequence). V was pared by 4 bases and J by 6 bases, with 7 bases of the junction left unmatched. The CDR3 consists of 15 residues. The CDR3 region is CASSYPTGGFNEQFF. CDR3 DNA: TGTGCCAGCAGCTACCCGACAGGGGGTTTCAATGAGCAGTTCTTC. Together with reference TRBV7-9 and TRBJ2-1, the CDR3 gives the full variable domain: DTGVSQNPRHKITKRGQNVTFRCDPISEHNRLYWYRQTLGQGPEFLTYFQNEAQLEKSRLLSDRFSAERPKGSFSTLEIQRTEQGDSAMYLCASSYPTGGFNEQFFGPGTRLTVL.

This sequence joins TRBV11-2 and TRBJ2-2; no reliable D call. CDR3 length: 16 residues. V lost 5 bases to trimming and J lost 5 bases, with 18 bases between them. Germline V lookup: CDR1 SGHAT, CDR2 FQNNGV. This CDR3 is CASSPTRRLLTGELFF. CDR3 bases: TGTGCCAGCAGCCCAACGCGCCGGCTGCTGACCGGGGAGCTGTTTTTT.

The CDR3 region is CASSYGGIYNEQFF. For the CDR3, the DNA is TGTGCCAGCAGTTACGGGGGCATATACAATGAGCAGTTCTTC. The chain recombines TRBV11-3 with TRBJ2-1; either TRBD1 or TRBD2 may supply D (6 bases each). The CDR3 has 14 amino acids. The germline V gene encodes CDR1 SGHNT and CDR2 YENEEA. V was pared by 6 bases and J by 4 bases, with 13 bases between. The full variable domain, its missing parts supplied by reference TRBV11-3 and TRBJ2-1, is EAGVVQSPRYKIIEKKQPVAFWCNPISGHNTLYWYLQNLGQGPELLIRYENEEAVDDSQLPKDRFSAERLKGVDSTLKIQPAELGDSAVYLCASSYGGIYNEQFFGPGTRLTVL.

The CDR3 region has the DNA TGTGCCAGCAGTTTCAACACCGGGGAGCTGTTTTTT. Protein product: CASSFNTGELFF. V is TRBV27 and J is TRBJ2-2, with D hard to call. Germline V CDR1 and CDR2: MNHEY, SMNVEV (reference sequence). Trimming took 3 bases from V and 2 from J, leaving 1 base between them. The CDR3 has 12 residues.

The chain recombines TRBV24-1 with TRBJ2-3, with a weak D call TRBD1 (6 bases). Trimming removed 12 bases at V and 1 base at J, with 13 bases between. The CDR3 extends over 13 amino acids. Germline V CDR1 and CDR2: KGHDR, SFDVKD. The CDR3: CAASNRGTDTQYF. CDR3 in DNA: TGTGCCGCTTCCAACAGGGGCACAGATACGCAGTATTTT.

DNA of the CDR3: TGTGCCAGCTCACCACCATTCGGGAGGACAGGAGCTAACTATGGCTACACCTTC. This encodes CASSPPFGRTGANYGYTF. The rearrangement links TRBV18 to TRBJ1-2, with 7 bases fitting TRBD1. The CDR3 consists of 18 residues. The germline V gene encodes CDR1 KGHSH and CDR2 LQKENI. The V and J ends lost 0 bases and 0 bases, in that order; junction bases with no gene match: 10.

V gene TRBV5-1 combines with J gene TRBJ1-1, with 8 positions matching TRBD1. Germline V gene data show CDR1 as SGHRS and CDR2 as YFSETQ. With V trimmed by 4 bases and J by 5 bases, 7 bases remained unmatched. The CDR3 contains 14 residues. In DNA form, the CDR3 reads TGCGCCAGCAGCGGGGGACAGGCTAGGACTGAAGCTTTCTTT. This codes for CASSGGQARTEAFF.

The rearrangement uses TRBV4-2 and TRBJ1-2; 9 bases fit TRBD1. The CDR3 extends over 19 amino acids. CDR1 is LGHNA, CDR2 YNFKEQ, per germline. The junction had 12 bases not matched to a gene; V was cut back by 0 bases and J by 1 base. For the CDR3, the DNA is TGTGCCAGCAGCCAAGAAACAAGCGGACAGGGGATGGTTAACTATGGCTACACCTTC. Protein: CASSQETSGQGMVNYGYTF.

The chain combines TRBV28 with TRBJ2-1; 10 bases agree with TRBD2. Germline trimming cut 5 bases from V and 10 bases from J; bases unmatched to any gene: 8. Germline V gives CDR1 MDHEN, CDR2 SYDVKM. The CDR3 is made up of 14 amino acids. The CDR3 is CASSTLAGEIEQFF. CDR3 nucleotides: TGTGCCAGCAGTACTCTAGCGGGAGAAATAGAGCAGTTCTTC. The full variable domain, its missing parts supplied by reference TRBV28 and TRBJ2-1, is DVKVTQSSRYLVKRTGEKVFLECVQDMDHENMFWYRQDPGLGLRLIYFSYDVKMKEKGDIPEGYSVSREKKERFSLILESASTNQTSMYLCASSTLAGEIEQFFGPGTRLTVL.

V and J are TRBV27 and TRBJ1-5; perhaps TRBD1 as D (5 bases). V was trimmed by 5 bases and J by 0 bases, leaving 14 bases between them. The CDR3 runs to 16 residues. Germline lookup yields CDR1 MNHEY and CDR2 SMNVEV (reference sequence). This CDR3 reads CASSPWGGNSNQPQHF. The CDR3 DNA sequence: TGTGCCAGCAGTCCCTGGGGGGGAAATAGCAATCAGCCCCAGCATTTT.

This clone was seen once. The rearrangement joins TRBV6-1 to TRBJ2-3; TRBD2 matches at 8 bases. The V and J ends lost 3 bases and 1 base, in that order; junction bases with no gene match: 3. CDR1 and CDR2 (germline): MNHNS, SASEGT. This CDR3 has 15 residues. The chain's CDR3 is CASSEREEGTDTQYF. The CDR3 coding sequence is TGTGCCAGCAGTGAGCGGGAGGAGGGCACAGATACGCAGTATTTT.

The chain carries TRBV13 and TRBJ2-2; 9 nucleotides align to TRBD2. V lost 5 bases, J lost 8 bases, and 15 bases stayed unmatched. CDR1 and CDR2 from the germline V gene are PRHDT and FYEKMQ (reference sequence). This CDR3 spans 17 amino acids. CDR3 protein: CASSTPQGLAGIGELFF. Written as DNA, the CDR3 is TGTGCCAGCAGCACCCCGCAGGGGCTAGCGGGAATTGGGGAGCTGTTTTTT.

This clone was counted only a few times. The chain has TRBV7-9 and TRBJ1-5; D is unclear. CDR1 SEHNR and CDR2 FQNEAQ come from the germline V gene (reference sequence). This CDR3 has 16 amino acids. V was clipped by 2 bases and J by 5 bases, with 16 bases between them. The CDR3 nucleotides are TGTGCCAGCAGCTTAATCCGGGCCCCAGTCGATCAGCCCCAGCATTTT. It is translated as CASSLIRAPVDQPQHF.

The chain uses TRBV4-1 and TRBJ2-7, with D perhaps TRBD2 (5 bases). Trimming removed 0 bases at V and 6 bases at J, with 9 bases between. From germline, CDR1 is MGHRA and CDR2 YSYEKL. This CDR3 has 13 residues. The CDR3: CASSQDFTSEQYF. The CDR3 DNA reads TGCGCCAGCAGCCAAGACTTTACTAGCGAGCAGTACTTC.

The rearrangement joins TRBV20-1 to TRBJ2-7; 10 bases line up with TRBD2. CDR1 and CDR2 (germline): DFQATT, SNEGSKA (reference sequence). J lost 3 bases, V lost 6 bases, and 8 bases had no gene match. CDR3 size: 14 residues. The CDR3 DNA sequence: TGCAGTGCCAGTAGGGCTAGCGGGAGCTACGAGCAGTACTTC. Translating gives CSASRASGSYEQYF.

This chain joins TRBV5-4 and TRBJ2-5; 11 bases agree with TRBD2. The germline gives CDR1 SGHNT, CDR2 YYREEE (reference sequence). The CDR3 spans 15 residues. V shed 2 bases and J 5 bases; nucleotides not matched to a gene: 5. The DNA of the CDR3 is TGTGCCAGCAGCTTTGAGACTAGCGGGATGGAGACCCAGTACTTC. It translates to CASSFETSGMETQYF.